The text below deals with one T cell receptor (beta chain). The antigen is unknown. cDNA carried unique molecular identifiers, and a universal primer site was added by template switching. TCRdb recomputed calls from the 5' RACE reads with MiXCR, one row per CDR3 protein. This table has about 700,000 distinct CDR3 sequences, 5.5% to 6.5% appearing once. This entry belongs to a study of identical twins. Whole-study results and caveats: Out-of-frame beta chain sequences displayed weaker excess sharing between twins. It was out-of-frame TCR alpha sharing in monozygotic twins that models underestimated.

In germline, CDR1 is MNHEY, CDR2 SVGAGI. The V end was cut by 2 bases, the J end by 4 bases, with 18 bases between. CDR3 length: 17 amino acids. The TCR comes from a man between 18 and 29 years old in good health. The chain recombines TRBV6-5 with TRBJ2-1; TRBD1 might be the D (6 bases). Source material: naive T cells sorted from blood. CDR3 residues: CASSYGQRRGLYNEQFF. In DNA form, the CDR3 reads TGTGCCAGCAGTTACGGACAGAGAAGGGGCTTATACAATGAGCAGTTCTTC.